Given below is one TCR beta chain in context. Its cognate antigen is unknown. This specimen belongs to a study of Ad26.COV2.S vaccination and SARS-CoV-2 variants. In the study overall: By the intramuscular route, Ad26.COV2.S was given once, or twice 56 days apart.

Trimming cost V 7 bases and J 4 bases, with 10 bases left between them. Germline-derived CDR1 and CDR2 are SNHLY and FYNNEI. The CDR3 is made up of 12 amino acids. Treatment here: some 19 received Ad26.COV2.S at low or high dose, single or two shots; about five received placebo; per-sample allocation not given. Samples came from day 63 after the first vaccine or placebo injection. A Boston adult aged 18-55 years was the donor. Clones were read by immunoSEQ multiplex PCR, and TCRdb kept only the in-frame ones, dropping some. The sample yields 350,000 to 400,000 clones, approximately 90% seen once. Study-wide results and limits: Whether participants received vaccine or placebo, their non-spike TCR breadth was similar.

The sequencing used peripheral blood, collected in a trial of Ad26.COV2.S vaccine versus placebo. The chain links TRBV2 to TRBJ1-2; unclear D gene. The TCR sequence derives from a person between 18 and 65 years old who received the Ad26.COV2.S COVID-19 vaccine or a placebo. The CDR3 DNA sequence: TGTGCCAGCATTCCAGGCCCCTATGGCTACACCTTC. Residues: CASIPGPYGYTF. Combining the CDR3 with reference TRBV2 and TRBJ1-2 gives the whole variable domain EPEVTQTPSHQVTQMGQEVILRCVPISNHLYFYWYRQILGQKVEFLVSFYNNEISEKSEIFDDQFSVERPDGSNFTLKIRSTKLEDSAMYFCASIPGPYGYTFGSGTRLTVV.